A single sample gave rise to the 11 T cell receptor beta chains below, sequenced in a study of shared clonotypes between healthy human individuals. Method: immunoSEQ multiplex PCR; TCRdb's copy keeps in-frame clones and lacks some. This table has 950,000 to 1,200,000 clones, 60% to 85% appearing once. The source material was memory CD4+ T cells from PBMCs. This sample's subset: CD45RA-negative fraction. All receptors come from a man aged 18-30 years in good health. Some clones in this sample may be carry-over from other donors' samples.

CDR3 residues: CASRAGTSGRRAGELFF. In DNA form, the CDR3 reads TGTGCCAGCAGAGCCGGGACTAGCGGGAGGAGGGCCGGGGAGCTGTTTTTT. This sequence joins TRBV2 and TRBJ2-2, with TRBD2 identical over 15 bases. CDR1 is SNHLY and CDR2 is FYNNEI in the germline V gene. There are 17 residues in the CDR3. J gave up 6 bases and V 6 bases, and 8 bases lay outside the gene matches.

The chain uses TRBV28 and TRBJ2-1; D is perhaps TRBD2 (6 bases). The germline V and J ends were trimmed by 7 bases and 0 bases, with 10 bases remaining between them. Germline V CDR1 and CDR2: MDHEN, SYDVKM. This CDR3 is built from 14 residues. Here the CDR3 reads CASIVGGSYNEQFF. In nucleotides, the CDR3 is TGTGCCAGCATCGTCGGGGGCTCCTACAATGAGCAGTTCTTC.

Concerning this clone: With only one base between it and a far larger clone, this is likely a read error. As DNA, the CDR3 is TGTGCCTGCCACCGCGGTCCTGGAAACACCATATATTTT. Translating gives CACHRGPGNTIYF. The chain uses TRBV30 and TRBJ1-3; D call uncertain. The V end lost 6 bases, the J end lost 2 bases, and 11 bases lay between the germline ends. The CDR3 length is 13 residues. Germline V gene sequence: CDR1 GTSNPN, CDR2 SVGIG (reference sequence).

This clone was detected only once. The chain joins TRBV25-1 to TRBJ2-6; 10 bases agree with TRBD1. This CDR3 is 18 amino acids long. Germline CDR1 MGHDK, CDR2 SYGVNS. After removal of 5 bases from V and 4 bases from J, the junction contained 11 bases not matched to a gene. CDR3 bases: TGTGCCAGCAGTCCCTGGGACAGGGGCGGAGCGGGGGCCAACGTCCTGACTTTC. Its translation is CASSPWDRGGAGANVLTF.

The chain carries TRBV19 and TRBJ1-5; 7 bases map to TRBD1. V shed 10 bases, J shed 3 bases, and the junction held 12 bases outside the gene matches. Germline CDR1 LNHDA, CDR2 SQIVND (reference sequence). The CDR3 has 15 residues. The DNA for the CDR3 is TGTGCCACCGAGGGGGCGACCCCGTCCAATCAGCCCCAGCATTTT. Protein sequence: CATEGATPSNQPQHF.

This chain uses TRBV25-1 with TRBJ2-7, with D tentatively TRBD2 (6 bases). The CDR3 extends over 14 amino acids. Trimming took off 4 bases at V and 2 bases at J, with 12 bases between the two ends. Per germline, CDR1 MGHDK and CDR2 SYGVNS. The CDR3 reads CASSVGREAYEQYF. The CDR3 nucleotides read TGTGCCAGCAGTGTAGGCAGGGAGGCCTACGAGCAGTACTTC.

The chain employs TRBV9 and TRBJ2-5; tentatively, D is TRBD2 (6 bases). V lost 4 bases to trimming and J lost 2 bases, with 15 bases between them. Germline V lookup: CDR1 SGDLS, CDR2 YYNGEE. This CDR3 spans 15 amino acids. The CDR3 nucleotides read TGTGCCAGCAGCCCTCGTAGCGGATGGCAAGAGACCCAGTACTTC. Translated: CASSPRSGWQETQYF.

The rearrangement links TRBV5-4 to TRBJ1-1; perhaps TRBD1 as D (5 bases). Germline V gene sequence: CDR1 SGHNT, CDR2 YYREEE (reference sequence). The CDR3 covers 13 residues. The V end lost 4 bases, the J end lost 1 base, and 8 bases lay between the germline ends. The CDR3, as DNA: TGTGCCAGCAGCGCGAGGGGGAACACTGAAGCTTTCTTT. Its protein is CASSARGNTEAFF.

V gene TRBV5-5 combines with J gene TRBJ1-1, with unresolved D. Germline V gene data show CDR1 as SGHKS and CDR2 as YYEKEE (reference sequence). The V gene lost 4 bases and the J gene lost 4 bases, with 14 bases spanning the gap. The length of the CDR3 is 14 residues. The CDR3 loop is CASSPNPSATEAFF. In DNA form, the CDR3 reads TGTGCCAGCAGCCCAAACCCATCGGCCACTGAAGCTTTCTTT.

The CDR3 here is CAWRQGWTTGELFF. For the CDR3, the DNA is TGTGCCTGGAGACAGGGGTGGACCACCGGGGAGCTGTTTTTT. This chain joins TRBV30 and TRBJ2-2; 7 positions match TRBD1. V shed 3 bases, J shed 4 bases, and the junction held 5 bases outside the gene matches. The CDR3 contains 14 residues. Per germline, CDR1 GTSNPN and CDR2 SVGIG (reference sequence).

The V gene is TRBV6-6, the J gene TRBJ1-4, with a weak D call TRBD1 (5 bases). Per germline, CDR1 MNHNY and CDR2 SVGAGI (reference sequence). Trimming cost V 2 bases and J 4 bases, with 14 bases left between them. CDR3 length equals 16 residues. The CDR3: CASSYGDSFFNEKLFF. CDR3 coding DNA: TGTGCCAGCAGTTACGGAGACAGTTTCTTTAATGAAAAACTGTTTTTT.